This T cell receptor beta chain was captured in a study of identical twins. Study-wide results and caveats: Twin pairs had excess sharing that was weaker in beta out-of-frame sequences. Invariant T cells like MAIT and iNKT could partly confound the zero-insertion analyses.

Germline V gene lookup returns CDR1 SGDLS and CDR2 YYNGEE. V dropped 0 bases and J dropped 5; count of bases not matched to a gene: 5. CDR3 length equals 15 residues. Healthy Caucasians, and only they, were the donors. TCRdb re-analysed the 5' RACE reads in MiXCR, keeping a single row per CDR3 protein. The sample holds some 600,000 distinct CDR3 sequences, 7.1% seen once. For this clonotype: What it recognizes is unknown.

These same records also appear under a second study, on yellow fever vaccine responses in identical twins.

This sequence joins TRBV9 and TRBJ2-5; 9 bases are shared with TRBD2. This TCR came from a young woman in good health. Sequencing was done on a sample of PBMCs. CDR3 nucleotides: TGTGCCAGCAGCGTAGGTGCGGGGGGGCTGGAGACCCAGTACTTC. It is translated as CASSVGAGGLETQYF.